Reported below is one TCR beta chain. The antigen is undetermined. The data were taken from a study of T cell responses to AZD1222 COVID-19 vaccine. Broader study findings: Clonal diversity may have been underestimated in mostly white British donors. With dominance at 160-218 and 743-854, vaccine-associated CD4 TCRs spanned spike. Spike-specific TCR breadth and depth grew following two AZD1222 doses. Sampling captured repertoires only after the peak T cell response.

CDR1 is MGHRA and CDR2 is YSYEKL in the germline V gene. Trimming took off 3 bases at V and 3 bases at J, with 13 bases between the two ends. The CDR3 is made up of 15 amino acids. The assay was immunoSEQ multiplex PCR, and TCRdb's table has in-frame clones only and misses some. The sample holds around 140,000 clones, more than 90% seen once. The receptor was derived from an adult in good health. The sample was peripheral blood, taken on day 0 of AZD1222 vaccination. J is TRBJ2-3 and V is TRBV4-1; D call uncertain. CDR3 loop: CASSHPAGRTDTQYF. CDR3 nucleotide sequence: TGCGCCAGCAGCCACCCCGCAGGTAGAACAGATACGCAGTATTTT.